This TCR beta chain originates from a study of T-cell reconstitution after alpha-beta-depleted transplantation in children. Unique molecular identifiers were used to barcode this TCRbeta library. TCRdb analysed the PCR reads with MiXCR anew, one entry per CDR3 protein. Of 200,000 to 250,000 distinct CDR3 sequences listed, about 12% are singletons. Sequencing was performed on PBMCs from the stem cell graft donor, taken from the stem cell graft. The receptor was derived from a human donor who donated a stem cell graft to a child with acute lymphoblastic leukemia.

The CDR3 region has the DNA TGCGCCAGCAGCCAAGATTGGGCTTATGAGGAGCAGTACTTC. It yields the protein CASSQDWAYEEQYF. This chain links TRBV4-3 with TRBJ2-7, with D unclear. Germline V gene lookup returns CDR1 LGHNA and CDR2 YSLEER. Trimming left V 0 bases short and J 7 bases short, with 13 bases between. This CDR3 region has 14 residues.